In this sample, the clone carrying this T cell receptor (beta chain) turned up a few times. These data come from a study of blood T cell repertoires in COVID-19. Study in general: Acute-phase and convalescent COVID-19 samples originated in the United States, Italy and Spain.

Among Cohort 3 donors, those recovered had two negative PCRs, clearance, or symptom resolution. The germline gives CDR1 KGHDR, CDR2 SFDVKD. The germline V and J ends were trimmed by 3 bases and 2 bases, with 6 bases remaining between them. CDR3 length: 13 residues. Study processing details: Reference gene primer amplification yielded estimated nucleated cell counts. The data were produced by immunoSEQ multiplex PCR, yet TCRdb's version contains in-frame clones alone and is incomplete. The D gene and trimming were derived from the DNA, and the V and J assignments and clone size from that table. Counted here are 100,000 to 150,000 clones, roughly 84% occurring once; the ten biggest clones make up over 3%.

This chain connects TRBV24-1 to TRBJ1-2; TRBD1 is a possible D gene (5 bases). The sequenced material came from PBMCs or T cells enriched from blood (not recorded which). The origin of this receptor is a woman under 40 who had recovered from COVID-19. The CDR3 reads CATSDNRNYGYTF. DNA of the CDR3: TGTGCCACCAGTGATAACAGGAACTATGGCTACACCTTC.